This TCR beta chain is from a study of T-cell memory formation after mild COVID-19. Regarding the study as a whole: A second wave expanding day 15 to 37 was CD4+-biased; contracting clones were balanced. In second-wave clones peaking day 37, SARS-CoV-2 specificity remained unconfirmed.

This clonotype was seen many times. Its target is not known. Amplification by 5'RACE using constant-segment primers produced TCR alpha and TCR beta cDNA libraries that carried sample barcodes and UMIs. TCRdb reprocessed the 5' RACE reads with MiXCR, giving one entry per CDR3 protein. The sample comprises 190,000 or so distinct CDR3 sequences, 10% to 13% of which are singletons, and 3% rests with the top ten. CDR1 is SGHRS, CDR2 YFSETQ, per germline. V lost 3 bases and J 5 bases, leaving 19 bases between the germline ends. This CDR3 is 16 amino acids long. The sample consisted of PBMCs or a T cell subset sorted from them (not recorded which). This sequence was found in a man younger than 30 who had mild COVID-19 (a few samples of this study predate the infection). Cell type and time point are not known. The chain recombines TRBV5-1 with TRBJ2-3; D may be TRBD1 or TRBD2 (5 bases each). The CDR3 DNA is TGCGCCAGCAGCTACCTGGACACGCCCCGGGGAGATACGCAGTATTTT. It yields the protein CASSYLDTPRGDTQYF.